Listed below are T cell receptor beta chains from one sample, sequenced in a study of T-cell reconstitution after alpha-beta-depleted transplantation in children. MiXCR, applied by TCRdb to the PCR reads, yields one record per CDR3 protein. This repertoire shows hundreds of thousands of distinct CDR3 sequences, about 15% found once; its top ten account for 0.9% to 1.2%. Sequenced here: PBMCs from the stem cell graft donor, sampled from the stem cell graft. All receptors come from a human donor who donated a stem cell graft to a child with acute myeloid leukemia. CDR3s include the opening cysteine and the closing phenylalanine or tryptophan. The D gene is left open where the match is weak. The size field is filled for only some rows; it gives once, few, many or a size class.

J	size	D	V	DNA	CDR3
TRBJ2-3	many	NA	TRBV7-2	TGTGCCAGCAGCTTAAACTGGGGGGCGCAAGATACGCAGTATTTT	CASSLNWGAQDTQYF
TRBJ2-1	many	NA	TRBV12-3/TRBV12-4	TGTGCCAGCAGTTCCTCAGGGGCGGCTGAGCAGTTCTTC	CASSSSGAAEQFF
TRBJ1-3	many	NA	TRBV29-1	TGCAGCGTCCAAAGAGGAAACACCATATATTTT	CSVQRGNTIYF
TRBJ1-2	many	NA	TRBV5-6	TGTGCCAGCGCCCGTCAAAGTAGGTATGGCTACACCTTC	CASARQSRYGYTF
TRBJ1-1	few	TRBD1	TRBV11-2	TGTGCCAGCAGCTTTTTGACAGGGGCGGGCACTGAAGCTTTCTTT	CASSFLTGAGTEAFF
TRBJ2-7	NA	NA	TRBV5-6	TGTGCCAGCAGCTCTGGGGGGAAAGACGAGCAGTACTTC	CASSSGGKDEQYF
TRBJ1-2	many	TRBD1	TRBV20-1	TGCAGTGCAAGCGAACCCGGGACAGGGCCTGGCTACACCTTC	CSASEPGTGPGYTF
TRBJ1-2	many	TRBD1	TRBV13	TGTGCCAGCAGCCCCGGACAGGGCGGCTACACCTTC	CASSPGQGGYTF
TRBJ2-1	few	TRBD1	TRBV29-1	TGCAGCGTTGAAGAGGGACAGAGCTCCTACAATGAGCAGTTCTTC	CSVEEGQSSYNEQFF
TRBJ1-4	many	NA	TRBV29-1	TGCAGCGCCGTAGGAGGTGGGGAAAAACTGTTTTTT	CSAVGGGEKLFF
TRBJ2-4	many	NA	TRBV29-1	TGCAGCGTCCGGGATTATGGAAACATTCAGTACTTC	CSVRDYGNIQYF
TRBJ1-2	few	NA	TRBV24-1	TGTGCCACCAGTGATACTAACAGGGTCCGGGGTGGCTACACCTTC	CATSDTNRVRGGYTF
TRBJ1-2	many	NA	TRBV6-5	TGTGCCAGCAGTTACTCGAGGGCCCCCACAGGATACGGGAACTATGGCTACACCTTC	CASSYSRAPTGYGNYGYTF
TRBJ2-1	few	NA	TRBV29-1	TGCAGCGTTGAAGAGGGGGGAGTCTCCTACAATGAGCAGTTCTTC	CSVEEGGVSYNEQFF
TRBJ1-2	many	NA	TRBV12-3/TRBV12-4	TGTGCCAGCAGTCGCGGCTATGGCTACACCTTC	CASSRGYGYTF
TRBJ2-3	NA	NA	TRBV10-1	TGCGCCAGCAGTGAGTCGTCTAGGTCCCGGTCCGTAGATACGCAGTATTTT	CASSESSRSRSVDTQYF
TRBJ2-5	many	TRBD1	TRBV20-1	TGCAGTGCCACGGACAGGGGACGGGCCCAGTACTTC	CSATDRGRAQYF
TRBJ1-1	NA	NA	TRBV13	TGTGCCAGCAGCTACGACAAGTTCAATTATGAAGCTTTCTTT	CASSYDKFNYEAFF
TRBJ2-7	NA	TRBD1	TRBV20-1	TGCAGTGCCACAAACAGGGGAAACTACGAGCAGTACTTC	CSATNRGNYEQYF
TRBJ1-3	many	NA	TRBV20-1	TGCAGTGCTAGGTCAGCGACAGGTCCAAACACCATATATTTT	CSARSATGPNTIYF
TRBJ2-5	NA	TRBD1	TRBV7-2	TGTGCCAGCAGCTTCGCGGGTCGGACAGGACAAGAGACCCAGTACTTC	CASSFAGRTGQETQYF
TRBJ1-2	few	TRBD1	TRBV11-3	TGTGCCAGCAGCGGGGACAGGGGGCTCTATGGCTACACCTTC	CASSGDRGLYGYTF
TRBJ1-4	many	TRBD1	TRBV20-1	TGCAGTGCTAGAGACAGGGGGCGCGGGAATGAAAAACTGTTTTTT	CSARDRGRGNEKLFF
TRBJ1-6	few	NA	TRBV10-3	TGTGCCATCAGTGGGGCGGGACACCGTTCACCCCTCCACTTT	CAISGAGHRSPLHF
TRBJ2-5	many	NA	TRBV12-3/TRBV12-4	TGTGCCAGCAGTTCCCATCAAAGTCTGCAAGAGACCCAGTACTTC	CASSSHQSLQETQYF
TRBJ2-7	NA	NA	TRBV3-1	TGTGCCAGCAGCCAAGCCCCTACTAGCTACGAGCAGTACTTC	CASSQAPTSYEQYF
TRBJ1-3	NA	TRBD1	TRBV12-3/TRBV12-4	TGTGCCAGCAGTTTAGATCCAGGGGGCATTGGAAACACCATATATTTT	CASSLDPGGIGNTIYF
TRBJ2-5	few	TRBD1	TRBV11-2	TGTGCCAGCAGCTTACCTGACCAGGCCGGGACAGAAGTTCGAGAGACCCAGTACTTC	CASSLPDQAGTEVRETQYF
TRBJ1-3	few	NA	TRBV20-1	TGCAGTGCTAGAGATCCCCCCGGAAACACCATATATTTT	CSARDPPGNTIYF
TRBJ1-5	many	NA	TRBV20-1	TGCAGTGCTAGGACCCCGGAAACCTTATATCAGCCCCAGCATTTT	CSARTPETLYQPQHF
TRBJ1-5	NA	NA	TRBV6-1	TGTGCCAGCAGTCGACAGAAAGGCAATCAGCCCCAGCATTTT	CASSRQKGNQPQHF
TRBJ2-3	few	TRBD2	TRBV20-1	TGCAGTGTTAAGACTAGCGGCACAGATACGCAGTATTTT	CSVKTSGTDTQYF
TRBJ1-6	few	NA	TRBV9	TGTGCCAGCAGCGTAGCTCTGGGAGGTGGAAATTCACCCCTCCACTTT	CASSVALGGGNSPLHF
TRBJ2-3	many	NA	TRBV5-6	TGTGCCAGCAGCGTTGGACAGTCAGATACGCAGTATTTT	CASSVGQSDTQYF
TRBJ1-3	many	NA	TRBV20-1	TGCAGTGCTAGAGATTGGCAGTCCTCTGGAAACACCATATATTTT	CSARDWQSSGNTIYF
TRBJ1-5	many	TRBD1	TRBV20-1	TGCAGTGCTGCACCGGGACAGCTACAATCAGGGCCCCAGCATTTT	CSAAPGQLQSGPQHF
TRBJ2-3	few	TRBD1	TRBV4-3	TGCGCCAGCAGCCAAGTGGGGACAGGGCTCGCAGATACGCAGTATTTT	CASSQVGTGLADTQYF
TRBJ1-2	many	NA	TRBV29-1	TGCAGCGGCGGGGACACCCCCCATGGCTACACCTTC	CSGGDTPHGYTF
TRBJ2-5	few	NA	TRBV20-1	TGCAGTGCTAGGGGGGCGGGGGAAGAGACCCAGTACTTC	CSARGAGEETQYF
TRBJ1-5	NA	NA	TRBV20-1	TGCAGTGCTAGTGGAGAGCCCAGGGCCCAGCATTTT	CSASGEPRAQHF
TRBJ2-7	NA	TRBD2	TRBV25-1	TGTGCCAGCAGTGAATTATTAGCGGGGGGGGAAACCTACGAGCAGTACTTC	CASSELLAGGETYEQYF
TRBJ1-3	many	NA	TRBV20-1	TGCAGTGCCCGAAATAAGGGAAACACCATATATTTT	CSARNKGNTIYF
TRBJ1-1	many	NA	TRBV27	TGTGCCAGCAGTTTGTATACAGGGGAAGCTTTCTTT	CASSLYTGEAFF
TRBJ1-2	many	TRBD1	TRBV20-1	TGCAGTGCTTCAGGGGGCGAGGGGTATGGCTACACCTTC	CSASGGEGYGYTF
TRBJ2-1	many	TRBD1	TRBV5-5	TGTGCCAGCACCTCGGGACAGGGGTACAATGAGCAGTTCTTC	CASTSGQGYNEQFF
TRBJ2-7	many	NA	TRBV6-5	TGTGCCAGCAGTTACACTTACAGGGTCGGGGACTACGAGCAGTACTTC	CASSYTYRVGDYEQYF
TRBJ1-1	many	NA	TRBV29-1	TGCAGCGTTGGGGTGGGCGGGTCGACTGAAGCTTTCTTT	CSVGVGGSTEAFF
TRBJ2-7	many	NA	TRBV29-1	TGCAGCGTTGGTGGCCAGGAGGTTTCCTACGAGCAGTACTTC	CSVGGQEVSYEQYF
TRBJ1-2	few	NA	TRBV5-1	TGCGCCAGCAGCCTAGATGGGTCAGGCTACACCTTC	CASSLDGSGYTF
TRBJ2-1	NA	NA	TRBV5-1	TGCGCCAGCAGCCCCTTGAGGGAGGCCTATTCCTACAATGAGCAGTTCTTC	CASSPLREAYSYNEQFF
TRBJ2-1	many	NA	TRBV7-9	TGTGCCAGCAGCGAACTCGGGGTAAGCTCCTACAATGAGCAGTTCTTC	CASSELGVSSYNEQFF
TRBJ1-1	many	TRBD1	TRBV20-1	TGCAGCGTAATTTGGGACAGGAACACTGAAGCTTTCTTT	CSVIWDRNTEAFF
TRBJ1-4	NA	NA	TRBV20-1	TGCAGTGCTAGAGGAATGGGGATCGGGACTAATGAAAAACTGTTTTTT	CSARGMGIGTNEKLFF
TRBJ2-1	many	NA	TRBV7-2	TGTGCCAGCAGCAGGCTAGATAAGAGCTCCTACAATGAGCAGTTCTTC	CASSRLDKSSYNEQFF
TRBJ1-2	many	NA	TRBV5-1	TGCGCCAGCAGCTTGGTAGCGACAGCCTTTTATGGCTACACCTTC	CASSLVATAFYGYTF
TRBJ2-7	NA	NA	TRBV20-1	TGCAGTGCTAGAGACAGGGGCCAAGCCGAGCAGTACTTC	CSARDRGQAEQYF
TRBJ2-3	many	TRBD1	TRBV5-1	TGCGCCAGCAGCTTGGTGGGTACAGGGGACGGCACAGATACGCAGTATTTT	CASSLVGTGDGTDTQYF
TRBJ1-1	many	NA	TRBV6-5	TGTGCCAGCAGTTACTCGCGGGGGAGGACTGAAGCTTTCTTT	CASSYSRGRTEAFF
TRBJ1-5	many	NA	TRBV5-1	TGCGCCAGCTCCAGGGGTGGGAGCAATCAGCCCCAGCATTTT	CASSRGGSNQPQHF